This T cell receptor (beta chain) was captured in a study of sequential checkpoint blockade in melanoma. Study details: First-line arms were nivolumab then ipilimumab, or the reverse, randomized 1:1. Both treatment sequences were followed by maintenance nivolumab.

The junction had 1 base not matched to a gene; V was cut back by 4 bases and J by 6 bases. This CDR3 has 13 residues. The germline CDR1 and CDR2 sequences are MGHRA and YSYEKL. This table comes from immunoSEQ multiplex PCR, and its TCRdb copy is limited to in-frame clones, with some not included. The table has 20,000 or so clones, 73% seen once. The treatment is: randomized to nivolumab then ipilimumab (arm A) or the reverse (arm B). DNA-damaging chemotherapy had not been given to any patient beforehand. From thawed PBMCs, live CD3+CD8+ cells negative for CD19 and CD56 were sorted. This chain connects TRBV4-1 to TRBJ2-1; 9 bases are shared with TRBD1. The sequences come from CD8+ T cells sorted from blood (inferred from file names), collected from a patient given nivolumab and ipilimumab in sequence. The sequence was collected from a human donor with melanoma. The DNA for the CDR3 is TGCGCCAGCAGCCGGGACAGGGCCAATGAGCAGTTCTTC. Translation gives CASSRDRANEQFF.